This is a list of T cell receptor beta chains from one sample in a study of cytomegalovirus exposure and HLA in healthy donors. Some clones are missing from TCRdb's copy, which holds only in-frame ones; the method was immunoSEQ multiplex PCR. The table has under 200,000 clones, less than 80% seen once. The sequenced material came from PBMCs. These receptors all come from a woman aged 25 to 39 in good health and CMV-seropositive. CDR3s leave out the opening cysteine and the closing phenylalanine or tryptophan. Size tells how often a clone was seen (once, few, many) or the class of an expanded clone, and some rows leave it out.

j_call clone_size v_call cdr3_aa
TRBJ2-3 NA TRBV18 ASLGEPSGVTTDTQY
TRBJ2-7 once TRBV2 ASSDRETYEQY
TRBJ2-2 once TRBV4-2 ASSPLPGTPNTGELF
TRBJ2-1 NA TRBV7-8 ASSLFAGGTYNEQF
TRBJ1-5 NA TRBV30 AWGGTSGPQH
TRBJ1-6 NA TRBV4-1 ASSQVGPGSSYNSPLH
TRBJ2-7 NA TRBV19 ASSPGLAGGPGEQY
TRBJ2-7 NA TRBV4-3 ASSQDMAGATYEQY
TRBJ2-3 NA TRBV23-1 ASSRHRGRADTQY
TRBJ1-1 NA TRBV19 ASSIVPPSAEAF
TRBJ1-3 NA TRBV9 ASSAEGGLGNTIY
TRBJ1-4 NA TRBV7-9 ASSGRQGGNEKLF
TRBJ2-7 NA TRBV5-1 ASSLAESGTGSEQY
TRBJ2-7 NA TRBV7-8 ASSLVQGPSYEQY
TRBJ2-7 NA TRBV6-5 ASSRGGQGTKQY
TRBJ1-4 few TRBV5-1 ASSFDRVGDLTNEKLF
TRBJ1-5 few TRBV30 AWSGGQGGQPQH
TRBJ1-2 NA TRBV11-2 ASSLDIGGGYT
TRBJ2-4 NA TRBV7-8 ASSLVTSRLAKNIQY